This T cell receptor (beta chain) was sequenced for a study of breast tumors, draining lymph nodes, adjacent tissues. This clonotype was recorded many times. This CDR3 spans 15 amino acids. Trimming removed 5 bases from V and 3 bases from J, with 14 bases in between. Axillary draining lymph nodes of breast cancer patients supplied the node samples. TCRdb used MiXCR to reprocess the multiplex PCR reads, holding one entry per CDR3 protein. The sample consists of 85,000 to 130,000 distinct CDR3 sequences, 21% of them appearing once. The sample taken for sequencing was axillary lymph node tissue. This clonotype originated in a female donor with breast cancer. Some clones in this sample may be carry-over from other donors' samples. J is TRBJ1-5 and V is TRBV12-3 or TRBV12-4; D may be TRBD1 (5 bases). CDR3 protein: CASSTTGTFNQPQHF. CDR3 in DNA: TGTGCCAGCAGTACAACCGGGACCTTCAATCAGCCCCAGCATTTT.